This T cell receptor beta chain emerged from a study of T cell responses to AZD1222 COVID-19 vaccine listed by TCRdb under 2021. Describing the broader study: Because spike-specific TCR depth and breadth did not differ between the two schedules, AZD1222 recipients who got a second dose at roughly 4 weeks were pooled with those who got a second dose at roughly 12 weeks. A total of 240 or so trial participants underwent TCR sequencing, of whom some 200 had received two doses of AZD1222 and some 25 had received two doses of the MenACWY control vaccine. Trial participants were enrolled by age into subgroups of 18-55, 56-69 and 70-plus years, and around 150, 29 and 61 TCR-sequenced participants, respectively, were included in these subgroups. Study-wide conclusions, independent of this receptor: A significant rise in spike-specific TCR breadth and depth was observed after two AZD1222 doses relative to day 0 and relative to MenACWY recipients. Conclusions about previously exposed vaccinees are limited, since just a handful of AZD1222 recipients were seropositive for SARS-CoV-2 at baseline. No day 14 peak-response samples were available, so repertoires were characterized only after the peak T cell response. CD4 TCRs associated with the vaccine covered the entire spike protein, and the dominant responses were in regions 160-218 and 743-854. Reportedly, almost half of the unique spike-specific TCRs recognized epitopes lying outside the regions that are mutated in the B.1.351 and B.1.1.7 variants. In the small 56-69-year group, the increase in depth fell short of significance, most likely because of low power. Participants were mostly white British and included more females than males, and it was suggested by the authors that clonal diversity may have been underestimated.

The meaning of the sample's time point label: baseline before first vaccination. Vaccinee samples came from UK trials COV001 and COV002, including a single-blind randomized controlled phase 2/3 trial of AZD1222 (ChAdOx1 nCoV-19) in healthy adults. For TCRbeta chain sequencing, PBMC samples from trial participants were taken at day 0 and at day 28 after the second dose. Of note for this clone: It has no known antigen specificity. The record has no base qualities; no much larger clone is one base away.

Deletion took 5 bases off V and 2 bases off J, with a span of 10 bases between the germline ends. The CDR3 measures 13 amino acids from cysteine to phenylalanine. The sequence is cut down to CDR3 DNA, 39 bases in frame from base 1. The CDR3 regions of human TCRbeta chains were analyzed by immunosequencing. Per the authors' processing: Repertoire TCRs were checked for matches against a reference library of SARS-CoV-2-specific TCRs that had been generated using the MIRA antigen-specificity platform. Breadth was defined as the fraction of unique TCRs that were SARS-CoV-2-associated. Depth was defined as the fraction of total T cells that were SARS-CoV-2-associated. Each spike-specific TCR was assigned to its reactive spike region and to a CD4 or CD8 class using the MIRA data. Log10-transformed breadth and depth values were compared by one-way ANOVA with Sidak's multiple comparisons tests. TCRdb took this table from immuneACCESS and kept in-frame rearrangements with V and J called. Such tables lack part of the clones; where checked against another copy, unresolved V genes explain under half of the gap, and the rest is unexplained. That table is the source of V, J and clone size, and D and trimming were worked out from the DNA. In this sample the table shows under 140,000 clones, around 90% of which occur a single time. 3.2% of the sample rests with the top ten.

The chain is assembled from TRBV12-3 or TRBV12-4 and TRBJ2-7; the D gene lacks a confident call. The clonotype was recovered from an adult in good health. This sample comprised peripheral blood, obtained on day 0 of AZD1222 vaccination. The DNA sequence reads TGTGCCAGCAGTCCAGGACGGGCCTACGAGCAGTACTTC. The translation is CASSPGRAYEQYF.